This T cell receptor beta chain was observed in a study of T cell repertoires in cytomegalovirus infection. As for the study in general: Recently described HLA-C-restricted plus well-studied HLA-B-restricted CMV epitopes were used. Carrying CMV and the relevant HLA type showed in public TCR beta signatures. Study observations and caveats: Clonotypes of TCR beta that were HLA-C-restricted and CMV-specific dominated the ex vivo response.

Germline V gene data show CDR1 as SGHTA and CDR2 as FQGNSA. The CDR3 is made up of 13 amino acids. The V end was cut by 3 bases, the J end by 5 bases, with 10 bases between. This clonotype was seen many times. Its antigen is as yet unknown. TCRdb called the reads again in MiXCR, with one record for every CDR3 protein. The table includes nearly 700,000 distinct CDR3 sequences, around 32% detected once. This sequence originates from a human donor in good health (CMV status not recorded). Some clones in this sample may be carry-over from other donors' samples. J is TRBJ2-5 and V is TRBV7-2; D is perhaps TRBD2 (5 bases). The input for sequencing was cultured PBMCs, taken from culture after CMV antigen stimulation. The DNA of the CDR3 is TGTGCCAGCAGCTTTCGGCGCGGGGAGACCCAGTACTTC. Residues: CASSFRRGETQYF.